One and the same sample provided the 13 T cell receptor beta chains below, sequenced in a study of T cells in Graves' hyperthyroidism and ophthalmopathy. TCR beta CDR3 regions were amplified from RNA transcripts. The HTBI primer set drove a first-round RT-PCR of the TCR CDR3. One entry per CDR3 protein results from TCRdb running MiXCR on the multiplex PCR reads. The repertoire includes fewer than 700,000 distinct CDR3 sequences, approximately 17% of them detected once, and approximately 18% sits in the top ten. The sample comprised blood. Receptors were obtained from a woman between 18 and 29 years old with Graves' ophthalmopathy.

The CDR3 sequence is CAIQTGMNEQFF. Here the CDR3 DNA reads TGTGCCATTCAGACAGGGATGAATGAGCAGTTCTTC. The gene calls are TRBV6-8 and TRBJ2-1; TRBD1 aligns across 7 bases. The CDR3 loop spans 12 amino acids. J was trimmed by 7 bases and V by 10 bases; bases with no gene match: 7. The germline CDR1 and CDR2 sequences are MNHGY and SAAAGT.

This chain links TRBV12-3 or TRBV12-4 with TRBJ1-1; possibly TRBD1 for D (6 bases). This CDR3 spans 17 amino acids. Trimming took off 7 bases at V and 5 bases at J, with 26 bases between the two ends. The CDR3 region has the DNA TGTGCCAGCACCGCCTCCGGAGAGGGGGGACCGAAGACTGAAGCTTTCTTT. This sequence encodes CASTASGEGGPKTEAFF.

CDR3 nucleotides: TGTGCCAGCAGTGAACGGTGGGGGGTTCCCGGGGAGCTGTTTTTT. Translation: CASSERWGVPGELFF. The chain is built from TRBV6-1 and TRBJ2-2; D perhaps matches TRBD2 (6 bases). Trimming took off 2 bases at V and 6 bases at J, with 13 bases between the two ends. The germline V gene has CDR1 MNHNS and CDR2 SASEGT. The CDR3 is 15 residues long.

This clonotype was detected only a few times. The chain links TRBV13 to TRBJ2-1; 10 nucleotides align to TRBD2. In germline, CDR1 is PRHDT, CDR2 FYEKMQ (reference sequence). Trimming took 1 base from V and 8 from J; bases not matched to a gene: 20. CDR3 length equals 20 residues. The CDR3 loop is CASSLARYDLAGASGDEQFF. CDR3 sequence (DNA): TGTGCCAGCAGCTTAGCCCGGTACGACCTAGCGGGAGCCTCAGGTGATGAGCAGTTCTTC. Filled out from reference TRBV13 and TRBJ2-1, the complete variable domain reads AAGVIQSPRHLIKEKRETATLKCYPIPRHDTVYWYQQGPGQDPQFLISFYEKMQSDKGSIPDRFSAQQFSDYHSELNMSSLELGDSALYFCASSLARYDLAGASGDEQFFGPGTRLTVL.

This clonotype was observed at least ten times. The rearrangement links TRBV27 to TRBJ2-7, with D tentatively TRBD1 or TRBD2 (5 bases each). The CDR3 spans 15 residues. Trimming took 0 bases from V and 2 from J, leaving 11 bases between them. Germline CDR1 MNHEY, CDR2 SMNVEV (reference sequence). CDR3 DNA sequence: TGTGCCAGCAGTTTATCTGGGTTGGGGGCCTACGAGCAGTACTTC. This encodes CASSLSGLGAYEQYF.

CDR3 DNA sequence: TGTGCCAGCAGTTTCCGGACTAGCGGGGTCCCTAGCACAGATACGCAGTATTTT. It specifies CASSFRTSGVPSTDTQYF. The V and J genes are TRBV27 and TRBJ2-3; 12 bases line up with TRBD2. With V trimmed by 3 bases and J by 0 bases, 7 bases remained unmatched. The germline CDR1 and CDR2 sequences are MNHEY and SMNVEV (reference sequence). The CDR3 is made up of 18 amino acids.

This clonotype was detected only a few times. J is TRBJ2-2 and V is TRBV19; D possibly corresponds to TRBD2 (6 bases). V lost 3 bases and J lost 6, with 14 bases in between. This CDR3 region has 15 residues. Germline V lookup: CDR1 LNHDA, CDR2 SQIVND (reference sequence). CDR3 bases: TGTGCCAGTAGTATGAGTCGGGAGTCTCCCGGGGAGCTGTTTTTT. Amino acids: CASSMSRESPGELFF. Together with reference TRBV19 and TRBJ2-2, the CDR3 gives the full variable domain: DGGITQSPKYLFRKEGQNVTLSCEQNLNHDAMYWYRQDPGQGLRLIYYSQIVNDFQKGDIAEGYSVSREKKESFPLTVTSAQKNPTAFYLCASSMSRESPGELFFGEGSRLTVL.

This clonotype has just a few counts. This chain joins TRBV7-2 and TRBJ2-2; perhaps TRBD2 as D (5 bases). V was clipped by 4 bases and J by 13 bases, with 22 bases between them. Germline V gives CDR1 SGHTA, CDR2 FQGNSA. CDR3 length equals 15 residues. The CDR3 nucleotides are TGTGCCAGCAGCTCAGAGGGTGGACTGGGAGAGGTGCTGTTTTTT. Protein product: CASSSEGGLGEVLFF.

The chain uses TRBV7-2 and TRBJ1-5; D not resolved. The germline V gene has CDR1 SGHTA and CDR2 FQGNSA. Trimming removed 1 base at V and 6 bases at J, with 13 bases between. The CDR3 runs 15 residues. The CDR3 sequence: CASSLESGLGQPQHF. The CDR3 DNA reads as TGTGCCAGCAGCTTAGAATCCGGGTTAGGTCAGCCCCAGCATTTT. Variable domain in full (rest from reference TRBV7-2 and TRBJ1-5): GAGVSQSPSNKVTEKGKDVELRCDPISGHTALYWYRQSLGQGLEFLIYFQGNSAPDKSGLPSDRFSAERTGGSVSTLTIQRTQQEDSAVYLCASSLESGLGQPQHFGDGTRLSIL.

The V and J genes are TRBV7-2 and TRBJ2-2; tentatively, D is TRBD1 or TRBD2 (6 bases each). V shed 2 bases and J shed 5 bases, with 12 bases lying between them. Germline V gives CDR1 SGHTA, CDR2 FQGNSA. The CDR3 spans 15 residues. The CDR3 region is CASSLKGGRTGELFF. CDR3 bases: TGTGCCAGCAGCTTAAAGGGGGGTAGAACCGGGGAGCTGTTTTTT.

The V gene is TRBV6-2 or TRBV6-3, the J gene TRBJ1-5; D is unclear. The V and J ends lost 4 bases and 5 bases respectively, with 12 bases between them. The germline gives CDR1 MNHEY, CDR2 SVGEGT. The CDR3 runs 14 residues. The CDR3 nucleotides are TGTGCCAGCAGTTTACAGATGAACGATCAGCCCCAGCATTTT. Translated: CASSLQMNDQPQHF.

This clonotype occurred many times. The CDR3 loop is CASSPDRRWETQYF. The CDR3 DNA is TGTGCCAGCTCACCGGACCGCCGTTGGGAGACCCAGTACTTC. The chain carries TRBV18 and TRBJ2-5; the D is unclear. The germline gives CDR1 KGHSH, CDR2 LQKENI. Between the trimmed V and J ends, which lost 3 bases and 5 bases, there was a span of 13 bases. The CDR3 contains 14 residues.

This clonotype has a count of ten or more. The rearrangement joins TRBV11-1 to TRBJ1-2, with unresolved D. Germline V gives CDR1 SGHAT, CDR2 FQDESV (reference sequence). Trimming removed 0 bases at V and 6 bases at J, with 11 bases between. The CDR3 length is 14 residues. The CDR3 sequence: CASSLAYGSDGYTF. CDR3 in DNA: TGTGCCAGCAGCTTAGCGTACGGATCGGATGGCTACACCTTC.